This passage covers 26 T cell receptor beta chains from one sample sequenced in a study of T cell responses to AZD1222 COVID-19 vaccine. Data came from immunoSEQ multiplex PCR; TCRdb stores just in-frame clones and leaves some out. The sample contains about 150,000 clones, about 91% of which appear only once. The starting material was peripheral blood, obtained on day 0 of AZD1222 vaccination. The receptor set was obtained from an adult in good health.

The V and J genes are TRBV4-3 and TRBJ2-6, with 8 bases lining up with TRBD1. The CDR3 has 17 residues. J was trimmed by 2 bases and V by 1 base; bases with no gene match: 4. CDR1 is LGHNA and CDR2 is YSLEER in the germline V gene. CDR3 in amino acids: CASSQGTGGAGANVLTF. CDR3 in DNA: TGCGCCAGCAGCCAAGGTACAGGGGGTGCTGGGGCCAACGTCCTGACTTTC.

This clone appeared once. The chain couples TRBV14 to TRBJ1-2; D might be TRBD1 (5 bases). This CDR3 comprises 13 residues. Germline V gene data show CDR1 as SGHDN and CDR2 as FVKESK. V was pared by 1 base and J by 4 bases, with 7 bases between. The CDR3 DNA sequence: TGTGCCAGCAGCCAAGGACAGAGCTATGGCTACACCTTC. Its translation: CASSQGQSYGYTF.

Comments on this clone: The identical CDR3 is also encoded by other nucleotide sequences in the sample. V and J are TRBV15 and TRBJ2-7; possibly TRBD2 for D (5 bases). The CDR3 is 14 residues long. The germline V and J ends were trimmed by 0 bases and 3 bases, with 9 bases remaining between them. Germline CDR1 LNHNV, CDR2 YYDKDF (reference sequence). In nucleotides, the CDR3 is TGTGCCACCAGCAGAGATCGCGGAGGCTACGAGCAGTACTTC. This encodes CATSRDRGGYEQYF.

CDR3 region: CASSYSILQGNLHF. In nucleotides, the CDR3 is TGTGCCAGCAGTTACTCGATTCTACAGGGGAATCTTCATTTT. The chain recombines TRBV6-5 with TRBJ1-5, with 7 bases fitting TRBD1. The germline gives CDR1 MNHEY, CDR2 SVGAGI. The CDR3 spans 14 residues. The junction had 12 bases not matched to a gene; V was cut back by 0 bases and J by 16 bases.

This sequence joins TRBV7-3 and TRBJ1-2, with D possibly matching TRBD1 (6 bases). V shed 0 bases and J shed 1 base, with 9 bases lying between them. The germline V gene encodes CDR1 SGHTA and CDR2 FQGTGA. The CDR3 consists of 15 residues. CDR3 sequence: CASSLTSGVNYGYTF. The CDR3 DNA reads as TGTGCCAGCAGCTTAACGTCAGGGGTTAACTATGGCTACACCTTC.

This clone appeared a few times. This chain links TRBV7-3 with TRBJ1-5, with no clear D. This CDR3 region has 17 residues. V lost 7 bases and J lost 0, with 19 bases in between. The V gene's germline CDR1 is SGHTA and CDR2 FQGTGA. The CDR3 is CASNRPTSNNSNQPQHF. CDR3 DNA: TGTGCCAGCAATAGGCCTACCTCTAACAATAGCAATCAGCCCCAGCATTTT.

The chain is built from TRBV7-8 and TRBJ1-1; the D gene is possibly TRBD1 (6 bases). The CDR3 totals 16 residues. Between the trimmed V and J ends, which lost 0 bases and 3 bases, there was a span of 14 bases. CDR1 is SGHVS, CDR2 FQNEAQ, per germline. The DNA of the CDR3 is TGTGCCAGCAGCTTAGCAGACAGGATAAAGTACACTGAAGCTTTCTTT. Protein product: CASSLADRIKYTEAFF.

V and J are TRBV27 and TRBJ1-6, with TRBD1 matching over 9 bases. Germline CDR1 is MNHEY and CDR2 is SMNVEV (reference sequence). The CDR3 sequence is 14 residues long. Trimming removed 6 bases from V and 7 bases from J; junction bases left unmatched: 4. The CDR3 DNA follows: TGTGCCAGCAGCCCCGGGACAGGGAATTCACCCCTCCACTTT. Protein: CASSPGTGNSPLHF.

V is TRBV5-1 and J is TRBJ2-5; weak D call: TRBD2 (7 bases). Germline CDR1 and CDR2: SGHRS and YFSETQ. The CDR3 sequence is 13 residues long. V was clipped by 4 bases and J by 7 bases, with 14 bases between them. The CDR3 region is CASSLEGGRTQYF. CDR3 DNA sequence: TGCGCCAGCAGCCTCGAGGGGGGGCGGACCCAGTACTTC. The full variable domain, in which reference TRBV5-1 and TRBJ2-5 provide the parts outside the CDR3, is KAGVTQTPRYLIKTRGQQVTLSCSPISGHRSVSWYQQTPGQGLQFLFEYFSETQRNKGNFPGRFSGRQFSNSRSEMNVSTLELGDSALYLCASSLEGGRTQYFGPGTRLLVL.

The V gene is TRBV3-1 (or the pseudogene TRBV3-2), the J gene TRBJ1-2; weak D call: TRBD1 (6 bases). This CDR3 spans 14 amino acids. Looked up from germline, CDR1 is LGHDT and CDR2 is YNNKEL (reference sequence). The V gene lost 4 bases and the J gene lost 4 bases, with 13 bases spanning the gap. The CDR3: CASSPGQSSYGYTF. CDR3 in DNA: TGTGCCAGCAGCCCTGGACAGAGCAGCTATGGCTACACCTTC.

On this clone: A junction boundary mismatches the germline segment, possibly from a read error. CDR3 sequence reads: CASRYWELNTEAFF. As DNA, the CDR3 is TGTGCCAGCAGATACTGGGAGTTGAACACTGAAGCTTTCTTT. The rearrangement joins TRBV6-2 or TRBV6-3 to TRBJ1-1, with unresolved D. Germline-derived CDR1 and CDR2 are MNHEY and SVGEGT. This CDR3 is built from 14 residues.

The rearrangement links TRBV21-1 to TRBJ2-3; the listed D gene, TRBD2, was not tested against the DNA. TRBV21-1 is deemed a pseudogene. The CDR3 totals 16 residues. CDR3: CASSNRLAGGMHTQYF. CDR3 in DNA: TGTGCCAGCAGCAATCGGCTAGCGGGGGGGATGCATACGCAGTATTTT.

This CDR3 is CASRGGASGFQETQYF. CDR3 bases: TGCGCCAGCAGGGGTGGGGCTAGCGGATTCCAAGAGACCCAGTACTTC. The genes are TRBV5-1 and TRBJ2-5, with TRBD2 matching over 7 bases. V trimming: 5 bases; J trimming: 1 base; junction bases outside the gene matches: 11. CDR1 and CDR2 (germline): SGHRS, YFSETQ. This CDR3 is built from 16 residues. The complete variable domain, with remaining parts taken from reference TRBV5-1 and TRBJ2-5, reads KAGVTQTPRYLIKTRGQQVTLSCSPISGHRSVSWYQQTPGQGLQFLFEYFSETQRNKGNFPGRFSGRQFSNSRSEMNVSTLELGDSALYLCASRGGASGFQETQYFGPGTRLLVL.

The CDR3 coding sequence is TGTGCCAGCAGCCTCGGGACAAACCCTACCGAGCAGTACTTC. It codes for CASSLGTNPTEQYF. The J gene is TRBJ2-7, the V gene TRBV11-2; tentative D call: TRBD1 (6 bases). Between the trimmed V and J ends, which lost 5 bases and 6 bases, there was a span of 17 bases. The CDR3 covers 14 residues. Germline-derived CDR1 and CDR2 are SGHAT and FQNNGV. Variable domain in full (rest from reference TRBV11-2 and TRBJ2-7): EAGVAQSPRYKIIEKRQSVAFWCNPISGHATLYWYQQILGQGPKLLIQFQNNGVVDDSQLPKDRFSAERLKGVDSTLKIQPAKLEDSAVYLCASSLGTNPTEQYFGPGTRLTVT.

This clone was picked up one time. The rearrangement joins TRBV20-1 to TRBJ1-1, with a weak D call TRBD1 (6 bases). The germline CDR1 and CDR2 sequences are DFQATT and SNEGSKA (reference sequence). Between the trimmed V and J ends, which lost 3 bases and 0 bases, there was a span of 11 bases. The CDR3 extends over 14 amino acids. The chain's CDR3 is CSASHRGLNTEAFF. The CDR3 DNA reads as TGCAGTGCTAGTCATCGGGGGCTGAACACTGAAGCTTTCTTT.

The chain employs TRBV7-9 and TRBJ1-1; D is perhaps TRBD1 (6 bases). The germline V gene has CDR1 SEHNR and CDR2 FQNEAQ (reference sequence). This CDR3 is 16 amino acids long. Trimming shortened V by 6 bases and J by 3 bases, and 20 bases separated the two germline ends. CDR3 DNA sequence: TGTGCCAGCAGTCTTACTCCCGGGACAAGTGACACTGAAGCTTTCTTT. Amino acid sequence: CASSLTPGTSDTEAFF.

This sequence joins TRBV11-3 and TRBJ1-1; 10 bases match TRBD1. Per germline, CDR1 SGHNT and CDR2 YENEEA. CDR3 length equals 15 residues. The trim removed 3 bases at V and 7 bases at J, leaving 8 bases unmatched. The CDR3 DNA reads as TGTGCCAGCAGCTTCGGCCGACAGGGGGCAAATGAAGCTTTCTTT. This encodes CASSFGRQGANEAFF.

The genes are TRBV27 and TRBJ1-1; D is undetermined. V gave up 4 bases and J gave up 3 bases, with 15 bases separating them. The CDR3 sequence is 15 residues long. In germline, CDR1 is MNHEY, CDR2 SMNVEV (reference sequence). CDR3 sequence: CASSWNMGGDTEAFF. Here the CDR3 DNA reads TGTGCCAGCAGTTGGAATATGGGTGGGGACACTGAAGCTTTCTTT.

The rearrangement joins TRBV12-3 or TRBV12-4 to TRBJ1-1, with 8 bases lining up with TRBD1. V dropped 8 bases and J dropped 6; count of bases not matched to a gene: 8. The CDR3 is made up of 13 amino acids. The CDR3 is CASGIRQGSEAFF. Here the CDR3 DNA reads TGTGCCAGCGGAATAAGACAGGGGTCTGAAGCTTTCTTT.

This chain joins TRBV19 and TRBJ1-3; D is ambiguous. Trimming shortened V by 9 bases and J by 4 bases, and 16 bases separated the two germline ends. Germline CDR1 is LNHDA and CDR2 is SQIVND (reference sequence). The CDR3 totals 14 residues. The CDR3 DNA follows: TGTGCCAGCACGGGCCCTTCCCCGGGAAACACCATATATTTT. It translates to CASTGPSPGNTIYF.

The J gene is TRBJ1-2, the V gene TRBV7-3; the D gene is possibly TRBD1 (6 bases). CDR1 is SGHTA, CDR2 FQGTGA, per germline. The CDR3 extends over 21 amino acids. V lost 2 bases, J lost 7 bases, and 35 bases lay in between. The CDR3 region has the DNA TGTGCCAGCAGCTTAGGGCCCTACCGTACCGCCTCCCGGGACACCGGGACTGGCTACACCTTC. This encodes CASSLGPYRTASRDTGTGYTF.

The chain is built from TRBV7-9 and TRBJ2-7, with 8 bases fitting TRBD2. The J segment lost 2 bases and the V segment lost 3 bases, leaving 9 bases of the junction unmatched. The CDR3 loop spans 16 amino acids. Germline V CDR1 and CDR2: SEHNR, FQNEAQ (reference sequence). CDR3 sequence (DNA): TGTGCCAGCAGCTTTTTCGAGCGGGAGAGGACCTACGAGCAGTACTTC. This translates into CASSFFERERTYEQYF.

This chain links TRBV30 with TRBJ1-5; 7 nucleotides line up with TRBD1. The V segment lost 2 bases and the J segment 2 bases; nucleotides outside the gene matches: 6. Germline-derived CDR1 and CDR2 are GTSNPN and SVGIG (reference sequence). There are 15 residues in the CDR3. The CDR3 loop reads CAWSRYRGGNQPQHF. The CDR3 bases are TGTGCCTGGAGTCGTTACAGGGGAGGCAATCAGCCCCAGCATTTT.

The V and J genes are TRBV28 and TRBJ1-2; D gene ambiguous. The CDR3 runs to 13 residues. Germline V gene sequence: CDR1 MDHEN, CDR2 SYDVKM. The V end was cut by 5 bases, the J end by 5 bases, with 12 bases between. The CDR3 region is CASSSGPPYGYTF. CDR3 bases: TGTGCCAGCAGTAGCGGCCCGCCTTATGGCTACACCTTC.

This chain links TRBV14 with TRBJ2-7, with TRBD1 as a possible D gene (6 bases). V was pared by 1 base and J by 9 bases, with 7 bases between. Germline CDR1 and CDR2: SGHDN and FVKESK. CDR3 size: 11 residues. This CDR3 reads CASSQGRGQYF. For the CDR3, the DNA is TGTGCCAGCAGCCAAGGCAGGGGGCAGTACTTC. The full variable domain, with the rest looked up from reference TRBV14 and TRBJ2-7, is EAGVTQFPSHSVIEKGQTVTLRCDPISGHDNLYWYRRVMGKEIKFLLHFVKESKQDESGMPNNRFLAERTGGTYSTLKVQPAELEDSGVYFCASSQGRGQYFGPGTRLTVT.

This chain links TRBV19 with TRBJ2-2, with TRBD1 matching 7 bases. Germline values: CDR1 LNHDA, CDR2 SQIVND (reference sequence). With 3 bases clipped from V and 4 bases from J, the junction kept 5 bases outside the gene matches. This CDR3 region has 15 residues. CDR3 sequence: CASSIDRVSTGELFF. The DNA of the CDR3 is TGTGCCAGTAGTATTGACAGGGTGAGCACCGGGGAGCTGTTTTTT.